These 28 T cell receptor beta chains originate from one sample sequenced in a study of blood T cell repertoires in COVID-19. Assay used: immunoSEQ multiplex PCR; TCRdb lists only in-frame clones, some missing. The table includes over 150,000 clones, over 60% detected once. Sequencing was done on a sample of peripheral blood. The receptors stem from a woman aged 80 or older with acute or convalescent COVID-19.

This clone has a count of ten or more. J is TRBJ2-7 and V is TRBV3-1 (or the pseudogene TRBV3-2); 9 bases match TRBD2. The CDR3 loop spans 13 amino acids. Germline CDR1 and CDR2: LGHDT and YNNKEL (reference sequence). V trimming: 8 bases; J trimming: 4 bases; junction bases outside the gene matches: 6. CDR3 loop: CASSRGRGYEQYF. The CDR3 DNA follows: TGTGCCAGCTCCCGCGGGAGGGGTTACGAGCAGTACTTC.

CDR3 bases: TGTGCCACCAGCATTTTTCGACAGGGCGGTAATCAGCCCCAGCATTTT. This gives the protein CATSIFRQGGNQPQHF. This rearrangement joins TRBV15 to TRBJ1-5; 7 bases map to TRBD1. The germline gives CDR1 LNHNV, CDR2 YYDKDF (reference sequence). The CDR3 is made up of 16 amino acids. Trimming removed 4 bases from V and 4 bases from J; junction bases left unmatched: 10. Looking up the rest from reference TRBV15 and TRBJ1-5 gives the full variable domain: DAMVIQNPRYQVTQFGKPVTLSCSQTLNHNVMYWYQQKSSQAPKLLFHYYDKDFNNEADTPDNFQSRRPNTSFCFLDIRSPGLGDTAMYLCATSIFRQGGNQPQHFGDGTRLSIL.

The chain joins TRBV5-1 to TRBJ2-7; TRBD1 matches 12 bases. V was clipped by 6 bases and J by 4 bases; unmatched bases: 11. The CDR3 totals 16 residues. Per the germline V gene, CDR1 is SGHRS and CDR2 is YFSETQ. The CDR3 loop is CASNPTGQGAFYEQYF. The CDR3, as DNA: TGCGCCAGCAACCCAACGGGACAGGGGGCGTTTTACGAGCAGTACTTC.

This clone has more than one count but fewer than ten. The chain employs TRBV20-1 and TRBJ1-2, with no clear D. CDR3 length: 11 residues. The ends were cut back, 5 bases at V and 6 bases at J, with 10 bases in the middle. From germline, CDR1 is DFQATT and CDR2 SNEGSKA (reference sequence). CDR3 in DNA: TGCAGTGCTGGGCAACGGAATGGCTACACCTTC. It encodes CSAGQRNGYTF.

This clone was seen once. The V call is TRBV20-1, the J call TRBJ2-4; perhaps TRBD2 as D (5 bases). The CDR3 totals 11 residues. V lost 4 bases to trimming and J lost 8 bases, with 9 bases between them. In germline, CDR1 is DFQATT, CDR2 SNEGSKA (reference sequence). The CDR3 coding sequence is TGCAGTGCTATCGAGGGTTACATTCAGTACTTC. This sequence encodes CSAIEGYIQYF.

This clone turned up a few times. Other DNA sequences in this sample translate to the same CDR3. CDR3 protein: CAISESSGSYEQYF. The CDR3 DNA sequence: TGTGCCATCAGTGAGTCGTCAGGGTCCTACGAGCAGTACTTC. The rearrangement joins TRBV10-3 to TRBJ2-7, with D perhaps TRBD1 (5 bases). V was cut by 0 bases and J by 1 base, with 7 bases left in between. Germline CDR1 reads ENHRY; CDR2 reads SYGVKD. The CDR3 is 14 amino acids.

This clone was seen more than once but under ten times. The same CDR3 can be traced to other DNA sequences in this sample. J is TRBJ2-4 and V is TRBV5-1, with D possibly matching TRBD2 (6 bases). Germline V gene sequence: CDR1 SGHRS, CDR2 YFSETQ. The CDR3 loop spans 15 amino acids. V was cut by 0 bases and J by 3 bases, with 10 bases left in between. The CDR3 sequence is CASSLGSGGKNIQYF. CDR3 nucleotides: TGCGCCAGCAGCTTGGGTTCCGGGGGCAAAAACATTCAGTACTTC.

This chain connects TRBV19 to TRBJ2-4, with D possibly being TRBD1 (5 bases). Germline CDR1 reads LNHDA; CDR2 reads SQIVND (reference sequence). The V end lost 4 bases, the J end lost 6 bases, and 7 bases lay between the germline ends. The CDR3 has 12 amino acids. The CDR3 DNA reads as TGTGCCAGTAGTACCCAGGGAAACATTCAGTACTTC. It encodes CASSTQGNIQYF.

The chain recombines TRBV11-2 with TRBJ1-1; 7 nucleotides align to TRBD1. The CDR3 has 15 residues. Germline V gives CDR1 SGHAT, CDR2 FQNNGV. Germline trimming cut 1 base from V and 1 base from J; bases unmatched to any gene: 3. Here the CDR3 DNA reads TGTGCCAGCAGCTTAGGCGACAGGGAGAACACTGAAGCTTTCTTT. Translating gives CASSLGDRENTEAFF. Full variable domain (missing parts from reference TRBV11-2 and TRBJ1-1): EAGVAQSPRYKIIEKRQSVAFWCNPISGHATLYWYQQILGQGPKLLIQFQNNGVVDDSQLPKDRFSAERLKGVDSTLKIQPAKLEDSAVYLCASSLGDRENTEAFFGQGTRLTVV.

This clone appeared once. The chain employs TRBV19 and TRBJ1-5; maybe TRBD1 (6 bases). CDR1 is LNHDA and CDR2 is SQIVND in the germline V gene (reference sequence). This CDR3 contains 15 residues. Deletions cut 5 bases from V and 3 bases from J, with 14 bases between. CDR3 residues: CASSVLTGYNQPQHF. Here the CDR3 DNA reads TGTGCCAGTAGTGTCCTAACAGGGTACAATCAGCCCCAGCATTTT.

The chain employs TRBV18 and TRBJ2-7, with D perhaps TRBD2 (6 bases). The CDR3 extends over 13 amino acids. V gave up 3 bases and J gave up 6 bases, with 12 bases separating them. Germline V gene data show CDR1 as KGHSH and CDR2 as LQKENI. This CDR3 is CASSPTGGVEQYF. The CDR3 nucleotides read TGTGCCAGCTCACCCACCGGAGGGGTCGAGCAGTACTTC.

The chain joins TRBV5-1 to TRBJ1-3, with D perhaps TRBD1 (5 bases). The CDR3 covers 17 residues. V gave up 2 bases and J gave up 0 bases, with 15 bases separating them. Germline V lookup: CDR1 SGHRS, CDR2 YFSETQ. For the CDR3, the DNA is TGCGCCAGCAGCTTAGTTTCGGGAGGGGCCTCTGGAAACACCATATATTTT. Protein sequence: CASSLVSGGASGNTIYF.

This clone was seen only a few times. The chain links TRBV3-1 (or the pseudogene TRBV3-2) to TRBJ1-4; 9 bases align to TRBD1. The J segment lost 10 bases and the V segment lost 1 base, leaving 4 bases of the junction unmatched. Germline CDR1 reads LGHDT; CDR2 reads YNNKEL (reference sequence). The CDR3 runs to 14 residues. The CDR3 sequence: CASSQGGQGGKLFF. CDR3 DNA sequence: TGTGCCAGCAGCCAAGGGGGACAGGGTGGAAAACTGTTTTTT.

This clone turned up a few times. The chain is built from TRBV19 and TRBJ2-4; no clear D. This CDR3 has 17 residues. V lost 1 base and J 0 bases, leaving 13 bases between the germline ends. Germline V gene data show CDR1 as LNHDA and CDR2 as SQIVND (reference sequence). CDR3 coding DNA: TGTGCCAGTAGTATAGCCCCTAACTTGTTAGCCAAAAACATTCAGTACTTC. Encoded protein: CASSIAPNLLAKNIQYF.

The chain recombines TRBV9 with TRBJ2-1; 8 bases line up with TRBD1. The CDR3 is 16 residues long. V dropped 3 bases and J dropped 2; count of bases not matched to a gene: 7. Germline loops: CDR1 SGDLS, CDR2 YYNGEE. CDR3: CASSGAGTGAYNEQFF. The CDR3 DNA follows: TGTGCCAGCAGCGGAGCTGGGACAGGAGCCTACAATGAGCAGTTCTTC.

The chain joins TRBV7-9 to TRBJ2-7, with 7 positions matching TRBD1. The CDR3 spans 17 residues. Trimming took 3 bases from V and 0 from J; bases not matched to a gene: 11. Germline V gene lookup returns CDR1 SEHNR and CDR2 FQNEAQ (reference sequence). The CDR3 DNA follows: TGTGCCAGCAGCTTTAGCCCAGGGGGATCCTCCTCCTACGAGCAGTACTTC. Translated: CASSFSPGGSSSYEQYF.

The sample holds one count of this clone. This chain connects TRBV9 to TRBJ2-2; 8 bases map to TRBD2. The CDR3 spans 17 residues. The V gene's germline CDR1 is SGDLS and CDR2 YYNGEE. Trimming cost V 0 bases and J 7 bases; bases outside gene matches: 11. CDR3 DNA: TGTGCCAGCAGCGTAGGACCGGGACTAGTCCCCAGCGGGGAGCTGTTTTTT. This sequence encodes CASSVGPGLVPSGELFF.

J is TRBJ2-5 and V is TRBV7-7, with 7 bases identical to TRBD2. Germline values: CDR1 SSHAT, CDR2 FNYEAQ (reference sequence). The CDR3 totals 11 residues. J lost 9 bases, V lost 5 bases, and 3 bases had no gene match. The DNA of the CDR3 is TGTGCCAGCAGCGGAGGGAGGGCCCAGTACTTC. This translates into CASSGGRAQYF.

The V gene is TRBV3-1 (or the pseudogene TRBV3-2), the J gene TRBJ1-1, with D possibly matching TRBD1 (6 bases). V gave up 4 bases and J gave up 1 base, with 13 bases separating them. The CDR3 extends over 15 amino acids. CDR1 is LGHDT, CDR2 YNNKEL, per germline (reference sequence). CDR3 DNA sequence: TGTGCCAGCAGCCCCACAACGACAGGGAACACTGAAGCTTTCTTT. This gives the protein CASSPTTTGNTEAFF.

A note on this clone: Sequence at one end of the junction differs from germline and may be a read error. The chain employs TRBV7-3 and TRBJ1-2, with TRBD1 identical over 8 bases. The CDR3 has 15 residues. Germline CDR1 and CDR2: SGHTA and FQGTGA. CDR3: CASSLSGQGNSGYTF. The DNA of the CDR3 is TGTGCCAGCAGCTTAAGTGGACAGGGAAACTCTGGCTACACCTTC.

This clone occurred a few times. The gene calls are TRBV3-1 (or the pseudogene TRBV3-2) and TRBJ2-1, with 13 nucleotides matching TRBD2. The V segment lost 2 bases and the J segment 6 bases; nucleotides outside the gene matches: 7. This CDR3 is built from 17 residues. From germline, CDR1 is LGHDT and CDR2 YNNKEL (reference sequence). Written as DNA, the CDR3 is TGTGCCAGCAGCCAAAACCCGGGACTAGCGGGGTCCAATGAGCAGTTCTTC. This translates into CASSQNPGLAGSNEQFF.

As concerns this clone: The sample has other DNA sequences that encode this CDR3 too. The rearrangement uses TRBV5-1 and TRBJ1-2, with 7 bases that match TRBD1. Germline trimming cut 1 base from V and 7 bases from J; bases unmatched to any gene: 4. Germline V gives CDR1 SGHRS, CDR2 YFSETQ. This CDR3 region has 13 residues. The CDR3 bases are TGCGCCAGCAGCTTGACAGGGGAGGTTGGCTACACCTTC. Encoded protein: CASSLTGEVGYTF.

The rearrangement joins TRBV10-1 to TRBJ2-1, with 11 bases that match TRBD2. The CDR3 has 15 residues. Germline V gene lookup returns CDR1 WNHNN and CDR2 SYGVQD (reference sequence). Unmatched junction bases numbered 4, after V lost 6 bases and J lost 3 bases. The CDR3 sequence is CASSVAGGSYNEQFF. The CDR3 coding sequence is TGCGCCAGCAGCGTAGCGGGAGGGAGCTACAATGAGCAGTTCTTC.

Regarding this clone: The same CDR3 is also encoded by other DNA sequences in this sample. This chain connects TRBV4-1 to TRBJ1-1; D may be TRBD1 (5 bases). V was trimmed by 0 bases and J by 1 base, leaving 9 bases between them. CDR3 length equals 15 residues. The germline V gene has CDR1 MGHRA and CDR2 YSYEKL. The CDR3 is CASSQDRGGNTEAFF. The DNA of the CDR3 is TGCGCCAGCAGCCAAGATCGGGGGGGGAACACTGAAGCTTTCTTT.

The gene calls are TRBV5-1 and TRBJ2-6; a weak D match, TRBD1 (6 bases). Trimming cost V 2 bases and J 1 base, with 7 bases left between them. The CDR3 length is 15 residues. Germline-derived CDR1 and CDR2 are SGHRS and YFSETQ. DNA for the CDR3: TGCGCCAGCAGCTTTGGGACATCTGGGGCCAACGTCCTGACTTTC. It yields the protein CASSFGTSGANVLTF.

This clone was detected only a few times. The rearrangement uses TRBV7-8 and TRBJ1-1; weak D call: TRBD1 (5 bases). CDR1 and CDR2 from the germline V gene are SGHVS and FQNEAQ. The germline V and J ends were trimmed by 4 bases and 0 bases, with 15 bases remaining between them. The CDR3 is 16 amino acids. For the CDR3, the DNA is TGTGCCAGCAGCTCCGGCGACCAGACAGTGAACACTGAAGCTTTCTTT. It translates to CASSSGDQTVNTEAFF.

The chain has TRBV5-4 and TRBJ1-6; 8 nucleotides line up with TRBD1. Per germline, CDR1 SGHNT and CDR2 YYREEE (reference sequence). The CDR3 is 15 residues long. The V segment lost 0 bases and the J segment 6 bases; nucleotides outside the gene matches: 2. CDR3 sequence reads: CASSLEGQVNSPLHF. The CDR3 bases are TGTGCCAGCAGCTTGGAGGGACAGGTTAATTCACCCCTCCACTTT.

This clone was counted a few times. V gene TRBV6-5 combines with J gene TRBJ2-7, with 12 bases that match TRBD1. Trimming removed 4 bases from V and 2 bases from J; junction bases left unmatched: 3. From germline, CDR1 is MNHEY and CDR2 SVGAGI. The length of the CDR3 is 15 residues. CDR3 sequence reads: CASSWGQGAPYEQYF. The CDR3 nucleotides read TGTGCCAGCAGTTGGGGACAGGGGGCCCCCTACGAGCAGTACTTC.